Below, 2 T cell receptor beta chains from the same sample are listed, as sequenced in a study of T-cell reconstitution after alpha-beta-depleted transplantation in children. Unique molecular identifiers were incorporated when the TCRbeta library was constructed. In TCRdb, the PCR reads were re-called with MiXCR into one record per CDR3 protein. The sample contains hundreds of thousands of distinct CDR3 sequences, about an eighth of which appear only once. Sequencing was performed on PBMCs, taken before TCRalphabeta/CD19-depleted stem cell transplant. The origin of the receptors is a girl aged 2-10 years with congenital amegakaryocytic thrombocytopenia, due to receive a stem cell transplant.

This clonotype showed up many times. This sequence joins TRBV5-5 and TRBJ1-1; D might be TRBD1 (5 bases). Germline CDR1 and CDR2: SGHKS and YYEKEE (reference sequence). The CDR3 is 14 residues long. V was clipped by 4 bases and J by 6 bases, with 16 bases between them. CDR3 sequence reads: CASSPRMGEAEAFF. CDR3 sequence (DNA): TGTGCCAGCAGCCCCCGGATGGGGGAGGCTGAAGCTTTCTTT.

V and J are TRBV5-1 and TRBJ2-3; TRBD2 aligns across 7 bases. The CDR3 extends over 15 amino acids. Germline trimming cut 1 base from V and 2 bases from J; bases unmatched to any gene: 4. Per the germline V gene, CDR1 is SGHRS and CDR2 is YFSETQ. The CDR3 reads CASSLPSGLTDTQYF. CDR3 DNA: TGCGCCAGCAGCTTGCCTAGCGGACTCACAGATACGCAGTATTTT. Full variable domain (outside the CDR3, taken from reference TRBV5-1 and TRBJ2-3): KAGVTQTPRYLIKTRGQQVTLSCSPISGHRSVSWYQQTPGQGLQFLFEYFSETQRNKGNFPGRFSGRQFSNSRSEMNVSTLELGDSALYLCASSLPSGLTDTQYFGPGTRLTVL.